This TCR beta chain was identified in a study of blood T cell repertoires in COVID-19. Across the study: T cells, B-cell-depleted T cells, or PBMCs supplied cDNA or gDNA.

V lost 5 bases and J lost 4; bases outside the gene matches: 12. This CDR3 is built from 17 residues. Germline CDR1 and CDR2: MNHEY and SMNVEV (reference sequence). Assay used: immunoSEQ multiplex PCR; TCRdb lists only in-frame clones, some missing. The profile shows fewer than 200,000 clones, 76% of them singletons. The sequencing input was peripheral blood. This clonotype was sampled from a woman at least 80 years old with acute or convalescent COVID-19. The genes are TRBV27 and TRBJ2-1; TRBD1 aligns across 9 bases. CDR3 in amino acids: CASSTQWWTGDYNEQFF. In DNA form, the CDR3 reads TGTGCCAGCAGTACCCAATGGTGGACAGGGGATTACAATGAGCAGTTCTTC.